Included here is one T cell receptor beta chain sequence, with context. Its target is not known. RNA transcripts served as the template for amplifying TCR beta CDR3 regions. Carried out on the TCR CDR3, a first-round RT-PCR used the HTBI primer set. From the multiplex PCR reads, TCRdb called clonotypes with MiXCR, one entry per CDR3 protein. The sample holds fewer than 450,000 distinct CDR3 sequences, around a sixth seen once. Ophthalmopathy cases met thresholds of Clinical Activity Score at least 3, NOSPECS grade at least 4 and duration under 3 months. This sample was taken from a study of T cells in Graves' hyperthyroidism and ophthalmopathy. Trimming shortened V by 1 base and J by 3 bases, and 12 bases separated the two germline ends. Germline values: CDR1 SGHDN, CDR2 FVKESK. This CDR3 has 16 amino acids. Study findings and constraints: Among clonotypes expanded in thyroid above 0.001, most were also found in blood. Ophthalmopathy got predicted by the model a median 6.5 months before its onset.

The V call is TRBV14, the J call TRBJ1-4; possibly TRBD1 for D (6 bases). The receptor was isolated from a man aged 18 to 29 with Graves' ophthalmopathy. Sequences were obtained from blood. As DNA, the CDR3 is TGTGCCAGCAGCCAAGGAGTCGGGACACCTAATGAAAAACTGTTTTTT. Encoded protein: CASSQGVGTPNEKLFF.